Below are 10 T cell receptor beta chains sequenced from a single sample in a study of blood T cell dynamics during melanoma immunotherapy. Libraries were prepared by immunoSEQ multiplex PCR; TCRdb keeps only in-frame clonotypes and omits some of them. The sample lists around 13,000 clones, roughly 84% occurring once. The time point: pre-treatment baseline. The starting material was blood, obtained from a patient treated with checkpoint blockade. These receptors originate from a human donor with melanoma.

The rearrangement links TRBV28 to TRBJ1-5; a possible D gene is TRBD1 (5 bases). The CDR3 extends over 13 amino acids. Trimming removed 6 bases at V and 7 bases at J, with 13 bases between. Germline-derived CDR1 and CDR2 are MDHEN and SYDVKM. CDR3 DNA: TGTGCCAGCAGCCTCTTAGGGGAGCAGCCCCAGCATTTT. As protein: CASSLLGEQPQHF.

The chain links TRBV12-5 to TRBJ1-1; D is ambiguous. This CDR3 is 13 amino acids long. CDR1 and CDR2 (germline): LGHNT, FRNRAP. V was pared by 6 bases and J by 3 bases, with 11 bases between. The DNA for the CDR3 is TGTGCTAGTGGACGCGACGGTTACACTGAAGCTTTCTTT. This sequence encodes CASGRDGYTEAFF.

This sequence joins TRBV2 and TRBJ2-7, with 7 bases identical to TRBD1. Germline loops: CDR1 SNHLY, CDR2 FYNNEI. The length of the CDR3 is 13 residues. Trimming at V came to 6 bases and at J to 5 bases, leaving 7 bases not matched to a gene. CDR3: CASRDRSLDEQYF. CDR3 bases: TGTGCCAGCAGGGACAGGAGCCTCGACGAGCAGTACTTC.

This chain connects TRBV11-3 to TRBJ2-2; 7 nucleotides align to TRBD1. CDR1 is SGHNT and CDR2 is YENEEA in the germline V gene. The V segment lost 5 bases and the J segment 4 bases; nucleotides outside the gene matches: 7. The CDR3 contains 15 residues. CDR3 in amino acids: CASSHGTESTGELFF. DNA for the CDR3: TGTGCCAGCAGCCATGGGACAGAAAGCACCGGGGAGCTGTTTTTT.

The rearrangement links TRBV29-1 to TRBJ1-2; TRBD1 is a possible D gene (6 bases). The CDR3 spans 11 residues. Germline values: CDR1 SQVTM, CDR2 ANQGSEA. V was clipped by 8 bases and J by 4 bases, with 11 bases between them. The CDR3 DNA follows: TGCAGCTCTGGACAGACCTATGGCTACACCTTC. Its protein is CSSGQTYGYTF.

The rearrangement joins TRBV6-1 to TRBJ1-3; D is unresolved. This CDR3 is 12 amino acids long. Germline CDR1 MNHNS, CDR2 SASEGT. Trimming cost V 6 bases and J 4 bases, with 7 bases left between them. The CDR3 reads CASSLQGNTIYF. CDR3 DNA sequence: TGTGCCAGCAGCCTACAGGGAAACACCATATATTTT.

The chain joins TRBV19 to TRBJ2-7, with 9 nucleotides matching TRBD2. The trim removed 5 bases at V and 2 bases at J, leaving 4 bases unmatched. From germline, CDR1 is LNHDA and CDR2 SQIVND (reference sequence). CDR3 length: 14 amino acids. This chain's CDR3 is CASSGRGGPYEQYF. CDR3 in DNA: TGTGCCAGTAGTGGGCGGGGGGGACCCTACGAGCAGTACTTC.

This chain links TRBV7-9 with TRBJ1-2; D is unclear. CDR1 and CDR2 from the germline V gene are SEHNR and FQNEAQ (reference sequence). The V end was cut by 2 bases, the J end by 2 bases, with 9 bases between. This CDR3 is built from 14 residues. In nucleotides, the CDR3 is TGTGCCAGCAGCTTATTTGCAGAGAACTATGGCTACACCTTC. Translating gives CASSLFAENYGYTF.

The chain combines TRBV4-3 with TRBJ2-3; D remains ambiguous. The ends were cut back, 4 bases at V and 5 bases at J, with 10 bases in the middle. The CDR3 covers 13 residues. Germline lookup yields CDR1 LGHNA and CDR2 YSLEER. The CDR3 DNA sequence: TGCGCCAGCAGCCTTATTCCGGGAGATACGCAGTATTTT. This gives the protein CASSLIPGDTQYF.

The rearrangement uses TRBV6-5 and TRBJ1-3; weak D call: TRBD1 (5 bases). V was shortened by 2 bases and J by 2 bases, with 10 bases between the two germline ends. Germline CDR1 is MNHEY and CDR2 is SVGAGI. The CDR3 loop spans 15 amino acids. CDR3 amino acids: CASSYGGGAGNTIYF. In DNA, the CDR3 is TGTGCCAGCAGTTACGGGGGGGGTGCTGGAAACACCATATATTTT.